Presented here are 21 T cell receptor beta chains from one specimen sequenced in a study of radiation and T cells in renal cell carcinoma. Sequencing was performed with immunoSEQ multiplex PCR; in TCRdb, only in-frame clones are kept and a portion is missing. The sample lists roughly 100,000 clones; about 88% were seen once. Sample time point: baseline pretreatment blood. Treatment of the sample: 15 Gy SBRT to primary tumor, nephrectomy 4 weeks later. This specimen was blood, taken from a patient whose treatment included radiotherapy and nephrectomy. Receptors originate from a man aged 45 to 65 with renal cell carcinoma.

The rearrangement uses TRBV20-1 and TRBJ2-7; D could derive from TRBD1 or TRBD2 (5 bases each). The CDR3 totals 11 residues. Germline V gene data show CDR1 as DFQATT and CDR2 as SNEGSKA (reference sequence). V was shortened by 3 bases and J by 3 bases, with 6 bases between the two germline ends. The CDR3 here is CSARRGYEQYF. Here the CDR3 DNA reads TGCAGTGCTAGGAGGGGCTACGAGCAGTACTTC.

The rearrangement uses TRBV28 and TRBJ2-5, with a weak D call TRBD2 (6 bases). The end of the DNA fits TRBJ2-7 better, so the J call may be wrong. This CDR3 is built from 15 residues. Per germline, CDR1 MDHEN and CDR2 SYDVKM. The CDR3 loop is CASGLGGPSSYEQYF. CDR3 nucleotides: TGTGCCAGCGGGTTAGGAGGGCCGAGCTCCTACGAGCAGTACTTC.

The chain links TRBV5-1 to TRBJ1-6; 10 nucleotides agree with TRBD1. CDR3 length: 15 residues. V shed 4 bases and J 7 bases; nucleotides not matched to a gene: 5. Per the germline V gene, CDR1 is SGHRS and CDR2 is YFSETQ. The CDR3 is CASSIDRGRNSPLHF. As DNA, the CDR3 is TGCGCCAGCAGCATAGACAGGGGGCGGAATTCACCCCTCCACTTT.

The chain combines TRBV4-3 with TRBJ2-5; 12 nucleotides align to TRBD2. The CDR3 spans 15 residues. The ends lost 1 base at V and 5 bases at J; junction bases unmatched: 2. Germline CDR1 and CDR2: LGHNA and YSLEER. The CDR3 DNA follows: TGCGCCAGCAGCCAAGCCCTAGCGGGGGGGGAGACCCAGTACTTC. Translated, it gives CASSQALAGGETQYF.

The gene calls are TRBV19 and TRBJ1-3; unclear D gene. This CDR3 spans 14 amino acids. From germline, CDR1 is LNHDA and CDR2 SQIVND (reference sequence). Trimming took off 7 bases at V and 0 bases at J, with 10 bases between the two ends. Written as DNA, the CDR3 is TGTGCCAGTACACGAGGAAGCTCTGGAAACACCATATATTTT. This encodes CASTRGSSGNTIYF.

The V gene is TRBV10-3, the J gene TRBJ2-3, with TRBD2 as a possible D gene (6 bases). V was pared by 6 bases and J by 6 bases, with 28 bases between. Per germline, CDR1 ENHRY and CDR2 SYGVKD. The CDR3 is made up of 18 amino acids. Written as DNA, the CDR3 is TGTGCCATCAGCCCACGGGGGACGGACGGTGTCTCCTCCGATACGCAGTATTTT. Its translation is CAISPRGTDGVSSDTQYF.

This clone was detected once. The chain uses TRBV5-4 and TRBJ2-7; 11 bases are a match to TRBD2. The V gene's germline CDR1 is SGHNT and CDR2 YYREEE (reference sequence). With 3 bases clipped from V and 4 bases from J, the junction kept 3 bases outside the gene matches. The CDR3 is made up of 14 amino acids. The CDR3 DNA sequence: TGTGCCAGCAGCTCCTGGACTAGCGGGTACGAGCAGTACTTC. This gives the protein CASSSWTSGYEQYF.

Here the CDR3 DNA reads TGTGCCAGCAATTTCGGGGGACTAGCTTCCTACGAGCAGTACTTC. This sequence encodes CASNFGGLASYEQYF. V and J are TRBV6-4 and TRBJ2-7; 9 bases are a match to TRBD2. The CDR3 consists of 15 residues. Germline values: CDR1 MRHNA, CDR2 SNTAGT. Germline trimming cut 7 bases from V and 1 base from J; bases unmatched to any gene: 8.

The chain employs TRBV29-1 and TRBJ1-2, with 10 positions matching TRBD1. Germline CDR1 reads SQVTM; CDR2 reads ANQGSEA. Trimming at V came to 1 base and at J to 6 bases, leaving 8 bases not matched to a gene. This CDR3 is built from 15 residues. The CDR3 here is CSVEGTGTGVDGYTF. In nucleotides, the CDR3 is TGCAGCGTTGAAGGTACCGGGACAGGGGTGGATGGCTACACCTTC. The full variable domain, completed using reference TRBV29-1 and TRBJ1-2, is SAVISQKPSRDICQRGTSLTIQCQVDSQVTMMFWYRQQPGQSLTLIATANQGSEATYESGFVIDKFPISRPNLTFSTLTVSNMSPEDSSIYLCSVEGTGTGVDGYTFGSGTRLTVV.

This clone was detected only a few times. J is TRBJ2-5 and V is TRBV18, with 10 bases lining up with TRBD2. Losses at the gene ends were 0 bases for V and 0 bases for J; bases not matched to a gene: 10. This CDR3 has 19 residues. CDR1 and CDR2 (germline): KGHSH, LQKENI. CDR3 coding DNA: TGTGCCAGCTCACCACCCCTAGCGGGGGCACTTCTTTACCAAGAGACCCAGTACTTC. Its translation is CASSPPLAGALLYQETQYF.

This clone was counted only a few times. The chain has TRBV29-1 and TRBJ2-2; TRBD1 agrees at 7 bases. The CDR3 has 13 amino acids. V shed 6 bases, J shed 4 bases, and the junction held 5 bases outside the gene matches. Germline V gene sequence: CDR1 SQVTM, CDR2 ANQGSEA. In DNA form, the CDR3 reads TGCAGCGTGGTAGGGACAGTCACCGGGGAGCTGTTTTTT. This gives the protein CSVVGTVTGELFF.

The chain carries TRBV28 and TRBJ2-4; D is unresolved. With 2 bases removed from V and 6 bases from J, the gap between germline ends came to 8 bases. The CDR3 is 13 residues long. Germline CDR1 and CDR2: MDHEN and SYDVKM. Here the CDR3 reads CASSLGVSNIQYF. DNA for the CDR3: TGTGCCAGCAGTTTAGGGGTGTCAAACATTCAGTACTTC. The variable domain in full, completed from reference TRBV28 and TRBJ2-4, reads DVKVTQSSRYLVKRTGEKVFLECVQDMDHENMFWYRQDPGLGLRLIYFSYDVKMKEKGDIPEGYSVSREKKERFSLILESASTNQTSMYLCASSLGVSNIQYFGAGTRLSVL.

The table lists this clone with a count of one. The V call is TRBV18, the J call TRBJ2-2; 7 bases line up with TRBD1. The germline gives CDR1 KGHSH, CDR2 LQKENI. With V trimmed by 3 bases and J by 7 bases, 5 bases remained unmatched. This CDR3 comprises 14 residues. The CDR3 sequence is CASSPTGQDGELFF. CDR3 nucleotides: TGTGCCAGCTCACCGACAGGACAGGACGGGGAGCTGTTTTTT.

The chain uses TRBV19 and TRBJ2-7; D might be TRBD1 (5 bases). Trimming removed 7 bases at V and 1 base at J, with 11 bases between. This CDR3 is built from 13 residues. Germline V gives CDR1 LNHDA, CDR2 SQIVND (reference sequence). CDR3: CASTGAGSYEQYF. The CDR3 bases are TGTGCCAGTACTGGGGCAGGGTCCTACGAGCAGTACTTC.

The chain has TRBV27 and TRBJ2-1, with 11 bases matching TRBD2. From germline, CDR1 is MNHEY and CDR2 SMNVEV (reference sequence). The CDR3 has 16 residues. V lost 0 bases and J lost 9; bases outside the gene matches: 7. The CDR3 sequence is CASSLSGLADFTEQFF. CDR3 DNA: TGTGCCAGCAGTTTATCGGGACTAGCGGACTTTACTGAGCAGTTCTTC.

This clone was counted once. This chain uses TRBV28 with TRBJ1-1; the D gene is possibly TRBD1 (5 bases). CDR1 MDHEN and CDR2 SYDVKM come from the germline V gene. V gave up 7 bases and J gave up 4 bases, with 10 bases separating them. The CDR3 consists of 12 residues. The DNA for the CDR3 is TGTGCCAGCAACTTCGGGGGCACTGAAGCTTTCTTT. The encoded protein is CASNFGGTEAFF.

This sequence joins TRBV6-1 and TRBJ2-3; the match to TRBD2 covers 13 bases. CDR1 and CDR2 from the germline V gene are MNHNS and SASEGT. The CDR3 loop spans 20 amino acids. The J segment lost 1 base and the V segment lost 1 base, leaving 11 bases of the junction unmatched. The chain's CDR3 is CASSEVTRGLAGDGTDTQYF. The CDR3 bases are TGTGCCAGCAGTGAAGTTACCAGAGGACTAGCGGGAGATGGCACAGATACGCAGTATTTT.

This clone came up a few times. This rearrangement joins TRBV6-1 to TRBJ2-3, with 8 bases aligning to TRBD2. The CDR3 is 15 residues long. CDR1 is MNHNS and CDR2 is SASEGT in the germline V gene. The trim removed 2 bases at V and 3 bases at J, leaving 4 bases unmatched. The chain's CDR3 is CASSELKRETDTQYF. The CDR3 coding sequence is TGTGCCAGCAGTGAATTAAAGCGGGAGACAGATACGCAGTATTTT.

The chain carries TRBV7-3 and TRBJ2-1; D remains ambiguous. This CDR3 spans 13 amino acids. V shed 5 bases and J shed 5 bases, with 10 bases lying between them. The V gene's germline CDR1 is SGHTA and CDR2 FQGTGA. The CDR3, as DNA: TGTGCCAGCAGCCTCTCTAGAGACAATGAGCAGTTCTTC. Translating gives CASSLSRDNEQFF.

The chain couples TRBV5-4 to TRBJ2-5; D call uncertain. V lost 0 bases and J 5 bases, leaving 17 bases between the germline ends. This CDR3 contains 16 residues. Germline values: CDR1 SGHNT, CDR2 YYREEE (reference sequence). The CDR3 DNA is TGTGCCAGCAGCTTGGATACGAGCCTCATAGCTGAGACCCAGTACTTC. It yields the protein CASSLDTSLIAETQYF.

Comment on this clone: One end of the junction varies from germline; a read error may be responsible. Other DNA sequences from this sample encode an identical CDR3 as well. The CDR3 spells CASSPRDRGGYGYTF. DNA for the CDR3: TGTGCCAGCAGCCCTCGGGACAGGGGAGGCTATGGCTACACTTTC. The chain joins TRBV2 to TRBJ1-2, with 10 bases lining up with TRBD1. CDR3 size: 15 residues. Germline assignment: CDR1 SNHLY and CDR2 FYNNEI. Full variable domain (remainder filled in from reference TRBV2 and TRBJ1-2): EPEVTQTPSHQVTQMGQEVILRCVPISNHLYFYWYRQILGQKVEFLVSFYNNEISEKSEIFDDQFSVERPDGSNFTLKIRSTKLEDSAMYFCASSPRDRGGYGYTFGSGTRLTVV.